This TCR beta chain was found in a study of tissue T cells after allogeneic stem cell transplantation. As to time point: mouse harvest day 14 after allogeneic transplant. Mouse grafts combined 10^7 T-cell-depleted bone marrow cells with 10^6 splenic CD5+ T cells. B6 (H2b) cells into BALB/c (H2d) mice; tissues taken at day 7 or 14. Some clones are missing from TCRdb's copy, which holds only in-frame ones; the method was immunoSEQ multiplex PCR. This repertoire shows 4,300 or so clones, about 30% found once; its top ten account for approximately 10%. Germline V lookup: CDR1 SGHSN, CDR2 HYEKVE. There are 14 residues in the CDR3. The V segment lost 2 bases and the J segment 7 bases; nucleotides outside the gene matches: 6. This clone has more than one count but fewer than ten. Its antigen remains unidentified. The genes and germline here are from mouse. The CDR3 goes on 1 residue after the read ends, and that part is filled in from the germline J gene.

Findings of the study overall: Only a limited share of tissue TCRs appeared in blood or spleen. Across patients, clones rarely overlapped, yet motif clusters were shared tissue-specifically. TCR repertoires tracked anatomic similarity, regardless of disease or transplant status.

The receptor was derived from a female BALB/c mouse given C57BL/6 T cells with graft-versus-host disease after an allogeneic hematopoietic cell transplant. The genes are TRBV12-1 and TRBJ2-1; the match to TRBD1 covers 8 bases. Material: skin. This CDR3 reads CASSRRDRRAEQFF. The DNA read from the CDR3 is TGTGCCAGCTCTCGCCGGGACAGGCGGGCTGAGCAGTTC.